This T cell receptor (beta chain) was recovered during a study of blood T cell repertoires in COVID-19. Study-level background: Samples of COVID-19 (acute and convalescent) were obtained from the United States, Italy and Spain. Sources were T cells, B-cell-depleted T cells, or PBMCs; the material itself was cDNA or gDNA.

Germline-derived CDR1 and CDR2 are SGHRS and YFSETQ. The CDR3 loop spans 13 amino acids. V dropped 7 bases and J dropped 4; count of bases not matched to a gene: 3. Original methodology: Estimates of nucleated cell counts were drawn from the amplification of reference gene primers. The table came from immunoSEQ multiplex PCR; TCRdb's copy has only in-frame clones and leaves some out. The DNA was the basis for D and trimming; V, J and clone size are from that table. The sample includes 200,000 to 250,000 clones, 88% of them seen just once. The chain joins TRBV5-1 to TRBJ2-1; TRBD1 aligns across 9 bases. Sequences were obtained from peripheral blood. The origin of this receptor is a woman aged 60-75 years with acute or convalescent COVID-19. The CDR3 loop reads CASRTGEYNEQFF. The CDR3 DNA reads TGCGCCAGCCGGACAGGGGAGTACAATGAGCAGTTCTTC.